This TCR beta chain was retrieved from a study of identical twins. TCRdb itself ran the 5' RACE reads through MiXCR, one entry per CDR3 protein. The table shows about 240,000 distinct CDR3 sequences, with roughly a tenth occurring only once. This clonotype was picked up many times. The target antigen is unknown. Findings and caveats of the study: The study found excess low generation probability among twin-shared out-of-frame alpha sequences.

The specimen sequenced was memory T cells sorted from blood. This clonotype was sampled from a man aged 45 to 65 in good health.

The CDR3 nucleotides read TGTGCCAGCAGTCCGATGCGGGAGGATACGCAGTATTTT. Translation gives CASSPMREDTQYF. The chain has TRBV12-3 or TRBV12-4 and TRBJ2-3; TRBD2 matches 7 bases. The V segment lost 5 bases and the J segment 6 bases; nucleotides outside the gene matches: 5. CDR3 length: 13 residues.